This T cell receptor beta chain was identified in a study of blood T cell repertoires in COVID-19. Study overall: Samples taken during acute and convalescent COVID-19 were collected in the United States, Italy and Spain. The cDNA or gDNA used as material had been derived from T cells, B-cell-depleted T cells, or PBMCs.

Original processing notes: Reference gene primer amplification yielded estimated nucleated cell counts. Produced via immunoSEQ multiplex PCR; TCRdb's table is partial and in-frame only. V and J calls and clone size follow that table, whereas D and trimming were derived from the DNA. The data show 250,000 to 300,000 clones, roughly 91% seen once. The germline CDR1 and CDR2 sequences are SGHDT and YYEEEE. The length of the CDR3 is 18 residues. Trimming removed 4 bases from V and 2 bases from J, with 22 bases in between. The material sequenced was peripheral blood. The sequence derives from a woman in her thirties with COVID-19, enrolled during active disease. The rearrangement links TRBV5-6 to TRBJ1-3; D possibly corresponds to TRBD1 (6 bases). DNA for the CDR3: TGTGCCAGCAGCAATGGACAGTTATGGTCAAGGCCTGGAAACACCATATATTTT. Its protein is CASSNGQLWSRPGNTIYF.